This is a list of T cell receptor beta chains from one sample in a study of blood T cells in healthy people across ages. Via MiXCR, TCRdb re-called the 5' RACE reads, giving one row per CDR3 protein. The sample has about 1.7 million distinct CDR3 sequences; 25% to 30% are singletons. Sequenced input: blood. Receptors were obtained from a woman in her thirties in good health. Both conserved end residues are part of each CDR3. The order of the fields is V gene, clone size, D gene, J gene, CDR3 protein, CDR3 DNA. The D gene is left open where the match is weak. Clone size is given for some rows only: seen once, a few or many times, or a class if the clone is expanded.

TRBV7-9	once	.	TRBJ2-5	CASSPNQGPGETQYF	TGTGCCAGCAGCCCTAATCAGGGGCCCGGGGAGACCCAGTACTTC
TRBV7-9	.	.	TRBJ2-5	CASGPFRVYQETQYF	TGTGCCAGCGGACCATTCCGGGTCTACCAAGAGACCCAGTACTTC
TRBV28	.	TRBD1	TRBJ2-1	CASSPAWGTAYNEQFF	TGTGCCAGCAGCCCTGCCTGGGGGACAGCCTACAATGAGCAGTTCTTC
TRBV6-5	.	TRBD1	TRBJ1-4	CASSPRQGRNEKLFF	TGTGCCAGCAGCCCACGACAGGGGCGCAATGAAAAACTGTTTTTT
TRBV6-5	.	.	TRBJ1-2	CASSYTSGYGYTF	TGTGCCAGCAGTTACACTTCTGGGTATGGCTACACCTTC
TRBV7-2	.	.	TRBJ2-1	CASSPVDFSNEQFF	TGTGCCAGCAGCCCAGTGGATTTCAGCAATGAGCAGTTCTTC
TRBV12-3/TRBV12-4	.	TRBD2	TRBJ2-5	CASSDPLAGEGTQYF	TGTGCCAGCAGTGACCCACTAGCGGGAGAGGGGACCCAGTACTTC
TRBV5-1	few	TRBD2	TRBJ2-1	CASSLWRGGLNEQFF	TGCGCCAGCAGCTTATGGCGGGGGGGCCTCAATGAGCAGTTCTTC
TRBV10-2	few	.	TRBJ2-3	CASSQKPRTDTQYF	TGCGCCAGCAGTCAAAAGCCTCGCACAGATACGCAGTATTTT
TRBV20-1	.	TRBD2	TRBJ2-1	CSAPQTLAGTEQFF	TGCAGTGCTCCCCAAACCCTAGCGGGAACTGAGCAGTTCTTC
TRBV24-1	once	.	TRBJ1-1	CATRRQPIMNTEAFF	TGTGCCACCAGAAGACAGCCTATAATGAACACTGAAGCTTTCTTT
TRBV20-1	few	.	TRBJ1-4	CSAPRSFGGEKLFF	TGCAGTGCGCCGAGGAGCTTCGGGGGTGAAAAACTGTTTTTT
TRBV6-6	few	.	TRBJ1-2	CASSDLPGGYTF	TGTGCCAGCAGTGACCTCCCGGGGGGCTACACCTTC
TRBV4-1	few	TRBD1	TRBJ1-5	CASSPPATGGHRPQHF	TGCGCCAGCAGCCCTCCCGCGACAGGGGGTCATCGGCCCCAGCATTTT
TRBV7-9	.	.	TRBJ2-7	CASSEGSRDNEQYF	TGTGCCAGCAGCGAGGGGTCCAGGGACAATGAGCAGTACTTC
TRBV27	many	.	TRBJ2-1	CASSLRYYNEQFF	TGTGCCAGCAGTTTACGCTACTACAATGAGCAGTTCTTC
TRBV10-3	.	.	TRBJ2-7	CAIRVGQDSYNEQYF	TGTGCCATCAGGGTCGGCCAGGACTCCTACAATGAGCAGTACTTC
TRBV5-1	few	TRBD2	TRBJ2-1	CASSPPQGTSGNEQFF	TGCGCCAGCAGCCCCCCTCAGGGGACTAGCGGCAATGAGCAGTTCTTC
TRBV29-1	few	TRBD2	TRBJ2-3	CSVRLAATDTQYF	TGCAGCGTTCGGCTAGCGGCCACAGATACGCAGTATTTT
TRBV27	.	TRBD2	TRBJ2-7	CASSQLAGERNEQYF	TGTGCCAGCAGTCAACTAGCGGGAGAAAGGAACGAGCAGTACTTC
TRBV20-1	few	.	TRBJ2-1	CSASNGKGHNEQFF	TGCAGCGCTAGTAACGGGAAAGGGCACAATGAGCAGTTCTTC
TRBV5-1	.	.	TRBJ2-5	CASSTGASLQETQYF	TGCGCCAGCAGTACGGGGGCAAGCTTACAAGAGACCCAGTACTTC
TRBV24-1	few	.	TRBJ1-5	CATSSLQQNQPQHF	TGTGCCACCAGTTCTCTCCAGCAGAATCAGCCCCAGCATTTT
TRBV29-1	few	.	TRBJ1-2	CSVLNSYGYTF	TGCAGCGTTCTGAATAGCTATGGCTACACCTTC
TRBV29-1	.	TRBD2	TRBJ2-1	CSVLAGGYNEQFF	TGCAGCGTCCTAGCGGGAGGGTACAATGAGCAGTTCTTC
TRBV7-9	.	TRBD2	TRBJ2-5	CASSLGTSGSGAETQYF	TGTGCCAGCAGCTTAGGGACTAGCGGGAGTGGAGCGGAGACCCAGTACTTC
TRBV4-1	few	.	TRBJ2-7	CASRLTTGPYEQYF	TGCGCCAGCAGACTGACGACAGGCCCCTACGAGCAGTACTTC
TRBV5-4	.	TRBD1	TRBJ2-7	CASSRKGGLTYEQYF	TGTGCCAGCAGCCGAAAAGGGGGCCTTACCTACGAGCAGTACTTC
TRBV10-1	.	TRBD1	TRBJ1-2	CASSRDRSGGYTF	TGCGCCAGCAGTCGGGACAGGTCCGGTGGCTACACCTTC
TRBV27	.	.	TRBJ1-6	CASRKDGELHF	TGTGCCAGCAGGAAGGACGGGGAGCTCCACTTT
TRBV7-2	many	.	TRBJ2-7	CASSLGGTETYEQYF	TGTGCCAGCAGCTTAGGAGGGACGGAGACCTACGAGCAGTACTTC
TRBV9	once	.	TRBJ2-3	CASSVEGGVSTDTQCF	TGTGCCAGCAGCGTAGAGGGGGGAGTCAGCACAGATACGCAGTGTTTT
TRBV29-1	few	.	TRBJ1-1	CSITSTNGLDEAFF	TGCAGCATTACCTCGACCAACGGGCTGGATGAAGCTTTCTTT
TRBV20-1	.	TRBD1	TRBJ2-5	CSARTGATQETQYF	TGCAGTGCTAGGACAGGGGCCACCCAGGAGACCCAGTACTTC
TRBV12-3/TRBV12-4	few	TRBD2	TRBJ2-1	CASTRTSGKNNEQFF	TGTGCCAGCACCCGGACTAGCGGAAAAAACAATGAGCAGTTCTTC
TRBV30	few	.	TRBJ2-5	CAWSWTAETQYF	TGTGCCTGGAGTTGGACAGCTGAGACCCAGTACTTC
TRBV19	.	.	TRBJ1-2	CAGSFGRVNYGYTF	TGTGCCGGTAGTTTCGGACGTGTCAACTATGGCTACACCTTC
TRBV19	many	TRBD2	TRBJ2-1	CASSILAGRYNEQFF	TGTGCCAGTAGTATCCTAGCGGGGAGATACAATGAGCAGTTCTTC